The 12 T cell receptor beta chains given below trace back to one sample, sequenced in a study of T cell repertoires in cytomegalovirus infection. These receptors have no identified antigens. TCRdb recomputed calls from the reads with MiXCR, one row per CDR3 protein. The profile covers 50,000 or so distinct CDR3 sequences, with 20% appearing a single time and around 18% taken by the ten largest. The sample taken for sequencing was PBMCs, sequenced either directly or after in vitro stimulation (not recorded which). These receptors were collected from a human donor in good health (CMV status not recorded). Some clones in this sample may be carry-over from other donors' samples.

This clonotype was detected many times. The J gene is TRBJ1-6, the V gene TRBV4-2; TRBD1 might be the D (5 bases). The CDR3 extends over 15 amino acids. V was pared by 0 bases and J by 10 bases, with 13 bases between. In germline, CDR1 is LGHNA, CDR2 YNFKEQ. As DNA, the CDR3 is TGTGCCAGCAGCCAAGATTGGGACCCCCAGTCACCCCTCCACTTT. Its translation is CASSQDWDPQSPLHF.

This clonotype was observed a few times. The chain couples TRBV4-2 to TRBJ2-7, with D hard to call. The CDR3 runs 14 residues. The germline V and J ends were trimmed by 4 bases and 2 bases, with 12 bases remaining between them. CDR1 LGHNA and CDR2 YNFKEQ come from the germline V gene. CDR3 protein: CASSPSYGAYEQYF. The CDR3 DNA follows: TGTGCCAGCAGCCCGTCGTACGGCGCCTACGAGCAGTACTTC.

The table lists this clonotype with a few counts. The genes are TRBV3-1 and TRBJ2-5; maybe TRBD2 (6 bases). V dropped 11 bases and J dropped 7 bases, with 26 bases sitting between them. The CDR3 sequence is 15 residues long. Germline V gene lookup returns CDR1 LGHDT and CDR2 YNNKEL (reference sequence). For the CDR3, the DNA is TGTGCCTCTAGCTCCCTAGCGTCCCGTGCTGGGACCCAGTACTTC. Protein: CASSSLASRAGTQYF.

A few counts support this clonotype. CDR3 in DNA: TGTGCCAGCAGCTTGCCGGTGGTTAATGGCTACACCTTC. It specifies CASSLPVVNGYTF. The chain joins TRBV5-4 to TRBJ1-2; D is uncertain. This CDR3 contains 13 residues. V was trimmed by 1 base and J by 6 bases, leaving 10 bases between them. Germline CDR1 and CDR2: SGHNT and YYREEE (reference sequence).

This rearrangement joins TRBV10-3 to TRBJ2-2, with TRBD1 identical over 7 bases. J was trimmed by 6 bases and V by 5 bases; bases with no gene match: 12. This CDR3 region has 16 residues. Germline CDR1 ENHRY, CDR2 SYGVKD. CDR3 DNA sequence: TGTGCCATCAGTATAAGAGACAGGGATTACGCCGGGGAGCTGTTTTTT. Its translation: CAISIRDRDYAGELFF.

The chain is built from TRBV14 and TRBJ1-2; 7 bases are a match to TRBD1. This CDR3 contains 14 residues. V dropped 3 bases and J dropped 3; count of bases not matched to a gene: 4. Germline values: CDR1 SGHDN, CDR2 FVKESK. This CDR3 reads CASSHRTGDYGYTF. The CDR3 DNA reads as TGTGCCAGCAGCCATAGAACAGGGGACTATGGCTACACCTTC.

Concerning this clonotype: This may be a read error: a much more frequent sequence differs by one nucleotide. The chain has TRBV7-8 and TRBJ1-3, with D possibly TRBD1 on 6 matching bases. The CDR3 runs 18 residues. Germline assignment: CDR1 SGHVS and CDR2 FQNEAQ. DNA for the CDR3: TGTGCCAGCAGCCCAACCCCGGGGACCACAGGGTCTGGAAACACCAGATATTTT. This sequence encodes CASSPTPGTTGSGNTRYF.

This clonotype has only a few counts. The chain recombines TRBV5-4 with TRBJ2-1; the D call may be TRBD1 or TRBD2 (5 bases each). Germline CDR1 reads SGHNT; CDR2 reads YYREEE (reference sequence). The CDR3 contains 13 residues. V shed 5 bases and J shed 9 bases, with 15 bases lying between them. As DNA, the CDR3 is TGTGCCAGCAGTCCCGTTGAGAGGGGTGAGCAGTTCTTC. This translates into CASSPVERGEQFF.

This clonotype was seen ten or more times. The chain links TRBV7-2 to TRBJ1-1, with TRBD1 identical over 7 bases. With 5 bases clipped from V and 1 base from J, the junction kept 13 bases outside the gene matches. Per germline, CDR1 SGHTA and CDR2 FQGNSA. The CDR3 is 17 amino acids. CDR3: CASSRKPGQTWNTEAFF. The CDR3, as DNA: TGTGCCAGCAGCCGAAAACCGGGACAGACCTGGAACACTGAAGCTTTCTTT.

A few counts support this clonotype. The J gene is TRBJ2-2, the V gene TRBV10-3, with 9 bases identical to TRBD1. With 5 bases clipped from V and 1 base from J, the junction kept 8 bases outside the gene matches. The CDR3 covers 17 residues. The germline gives CDR1 ENHRY, CDR2 SYGVKD. The CDR3 is CAISPPTGGENTGELFF. The CDR3 DNA reads as TGTGCCATCAGTCCCCCCACAGGGGGCGAGAACACCGGGGAGCTGTTTTTT.

This chain connects TRBV7-8 to TRBJ2-7; D unclear. The CDR3 spans 13 residues. V lost 5 bases and J lost 7, with 15 bases in between. Germline CDR1 and CDR2: SGHVS and FQNEAQ. The CDR3 DNA follows: TGTGCCAGCAGCCCAAGAGCCCGATTAGAGCAGTACTTC. Protein: CASSPRARLEQYF. Supplemented by reference TRBV7-8 and TRBJ2-7, the full variable domain reads GAGVSQSPRYKVAKRGQDVALRCDPISGHVSLFWYQQALGQGPEFLTYFQNEAQLDKSGLPSDRFFAERPEGSVSTLKIQRTQQEDSAVYLCASSPRARLEQYFGPGTRLTVT.

This clonotype was detected a few times. The J gene is TRBJ1-3, the V gene TRBV7-9; no clear D gene. The CDR3 is 13 amino acids. The germline gives CDR1 SEHNR, CDR2 FQNEAQ (reference sequence). V lost 5 bases and J lost 4, with 9 bases in between. CDR3 loop: CASSLQAGNTIYF. The CDR3, as DNA: TGTGCCAGCAGCCTCCAGGCCGGAAACACCATATATTTT.